This TCR beta chain was recorded in a study of cytomegalovirus exposure and HLA in healthy donors. The overall study: HLA-typed donors were the source of tens of millions of unique TCRs held in an early data release. Regarding the study as a whole: In a later analysis, a missense DCLRE1C variant was linked to TCR beta V- and J-gene trimming.

Primers for the PCR totalled 60 Vbeta and 13 Jbeta. Some clones are missing from TCRdb's copy, which holds only in-frame ones; the method was immunoSEQ multiplex PCR. There are roughly 55,000 clones in the sample; about four fifths occur only once, and around 2.5% lies in the top ten. Notes on this clone: What it binds is not known.

Source material: PBMCs. The TCR sequence derives from a boy between 10 and 17 years old in good health and CMV-seropositive.

CDR3 nucleotide sequence: TGTGCCAGCAGTTTATGGGGGGGGGCTCGGGGAGGTTACACTGAAGCTTTCTTT. This translates into CASSLWGGARGGYTEAFF. The chain has TRBV28 and TRBJ1-1, with TRBD1 as a possible D gene (6 bases). The CDR3 length is 18 residues. V was clipped by 0 bases and J by 3 bases, with 20 bases between them. The germline gives CDR1 MDHEN, CDR2 SYDVKM.